This paragraph covers one T cell receptor (beta chain) sequence. What it binds is not known. This sample was included in a study of CD8+CD57+ T cells in acquired aplastic anemia. About the research overall: Mean DNA quantity obtained from sorted CD4+ and CD8+ cells was 3 to 3.5 ug. Whole-study results and caveats: Any difference that existed in CD8+ Simpson's diversity between patients and controls was not significant. Patients and controls turned out to have 25 to 30 CD8+ CDR3 sequences in common.

Patients included in sequencing had previously demonstrated CD8+CD57+ cell expansion by flow cytometry. Severe acquired aplastic anemia was diagnosed in all patients. It was genomic DNA that served as the template for profiling TCR beta VDJ and CDR3. TCRdb reprocessed the reads via MiXCR and lists one record per CDR3 protein. The data show some 170,000 distinct CDR3 sequences, 40% to 50% seen once. This clonotype was obtained from a human donor with aplastic anemia. Sample: sorted CD4+, CD8+, or CD8+CD57+ T cells (not recorded which) from PBMCs.

CDR3 coding DNA: TGTGCCAGCAGTCCCCCCGGGGCTCAGGGCAGGGGGCAGGAGACCCAGTACTTC. Translating gives CASSPPGAQGRGQETQYF. The chain combines TRBV6-1 with TRBJ2-5; 8 nucleotides agree with TRBD1. V lost 5 bases, J lost 5 bases, and 19 bases stayed unmatched. This CDR3 contains 18 residues. The germline CDR1 and CDR2 sequences are MNHNS and SASEGT.